This record concerns one TCR beta chain sequence. Its antigen is not yet known. There are no base qualities to consult, and no much larger clone falls within one base. These data come from a study of blood T cell repertoires in COVID-19 (dated by TCRdb to the early 2020s). About the study as a whole: Samples covering the acute and convalescent phases of COVID-19 were provided by collaborators in the United States, Italy and Spain. Sample metadata almost always included a de-identified subject ID, COVID-19 status, age in years and sex. The material from the prospective study consisted of cDNA or gDNA derived from T cells, B-cell-depleted T cells, or PBMCs. A freely available public database, intended as a resource for researchers studying the immune response to SARS-CoV-2, is where the repertoires were released. Subjects who had been exposed to COVID-19, were actively infected with it, or had recovered from it provided the deeply sampled blood TCRbeta repertoires that made up the dataset. The samples were drawn from the first 160 participants of the ongoing ImmuneRACE study and from some 1,300 subjects provided by 6 global collaborators. Where available, HLA class I and class II types were obtained from metadata supplied by the sample provider rather than from assay-based typing.

TCRbeta CDR3 regions were amplified from genomic DNA using the immunoSEQ Assay, a bias-controlled multiplex PCR. Per the authors' processing: The number of nucleated cells in each sample was estimated from the amplification of reference gene primers within the assay. Sequence reads were collapsed and filtered to measure the absolute abundance of every unique TCRbeta CDR3 rearrangement. For each sample, productive Simpson clonality was calculated by taking the square root of Simpson's diversity index across productive rearrangements. TCRdb took this table from immuneACCESS and kept in-frame rearrangements with V and J called. Such tables lack part of the clones; where checked against another copy, unresolved V genes explain under half of the gap, and the rest is unexplained. V and J calls and clone size are given by that table; D and trimming were obtained from the DNA. The sample table holds tens of thousands of clones, of which 75% to 90% were seen once. 25% to 30% of the sample is taken by the ten largest.

The CDR3 contains 16 residues, cysteine and phenylalanine counted. Just the 48-base CDR3 DNA is kept, in frame starting at base 1. Trimming at the junction amounts to 4 bases on V and 4 bases on J, and the germline ends lie 19 bases apart. Sequences LGHNA (CDR1) and YSLEER (CDR2) are obtained from the germline V gene. The investigation overall reported the following: How much clinical and demographic metadata was included differed by source and by participant, and the metadata was provided uncurated.

Whole blood was collected in K2EDTA tubes by collaborating institutions according to the institutions' own protocols. Collaborator samples were shipped for TCRbeta analysis as frozen whole blood, isolated PBMCs, or DNA extracted from either sample type. The chain is encoded by TRBV4-3 joined to TRBJ1-2; a tentative D call is TRBD1 (6 bases match). The sequence came from a man in his forties or fifties with active or convalescent COVID-19. Sample: peripheral blood. The CDR3 sequence is CASSPEEDRQVYGYTF. The DNA sequence is TGCGCCAGCAGCCCAGAAGAGGACAGACAGGTCTATGGCTACACCTTC.